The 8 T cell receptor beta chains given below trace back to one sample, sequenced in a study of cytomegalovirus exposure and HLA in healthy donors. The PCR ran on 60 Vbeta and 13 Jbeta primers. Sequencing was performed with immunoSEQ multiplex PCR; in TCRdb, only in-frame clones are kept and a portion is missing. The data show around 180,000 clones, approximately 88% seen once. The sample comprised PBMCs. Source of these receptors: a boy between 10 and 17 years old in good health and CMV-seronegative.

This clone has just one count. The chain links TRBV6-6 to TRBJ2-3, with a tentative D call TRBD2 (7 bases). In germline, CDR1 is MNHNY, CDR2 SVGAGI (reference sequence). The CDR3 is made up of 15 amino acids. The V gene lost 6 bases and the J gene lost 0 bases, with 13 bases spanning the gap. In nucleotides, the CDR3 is TGTGCCAGCAGGACGGGGGGCCAGAGCACAGATACGCAGTATTTT. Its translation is CASRTGGQSTDTQYF.

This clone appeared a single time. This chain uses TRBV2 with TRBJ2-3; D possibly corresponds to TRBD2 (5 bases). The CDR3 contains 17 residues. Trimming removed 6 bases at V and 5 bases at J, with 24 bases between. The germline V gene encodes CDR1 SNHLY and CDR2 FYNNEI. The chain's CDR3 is CASSEGHTRRYGDTQYF. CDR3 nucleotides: TGTGCCAGCAGCGAGGGCCACACTAGGAGGTATGGAGATACGCAGTATTTT.

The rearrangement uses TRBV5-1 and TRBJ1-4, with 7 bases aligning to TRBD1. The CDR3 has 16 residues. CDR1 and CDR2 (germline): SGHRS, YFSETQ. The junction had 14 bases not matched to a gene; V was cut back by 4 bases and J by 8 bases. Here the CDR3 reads CASSEKPRTGAEKLFF. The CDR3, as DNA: TGCGCCAGCAGCGAAAAACCCCGGACAGGTGCCGAAAAACTGTTTTTT.

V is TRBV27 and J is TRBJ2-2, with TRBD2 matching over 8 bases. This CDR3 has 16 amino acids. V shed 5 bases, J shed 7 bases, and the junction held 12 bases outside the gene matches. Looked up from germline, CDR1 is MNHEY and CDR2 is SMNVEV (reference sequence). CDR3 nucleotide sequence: TGTGCCAGCAGTCCGCCGGGAGGGGGGAAAGGCGGGGAGCTGTTTTTT. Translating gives CASSPPGGGKGGELFF.

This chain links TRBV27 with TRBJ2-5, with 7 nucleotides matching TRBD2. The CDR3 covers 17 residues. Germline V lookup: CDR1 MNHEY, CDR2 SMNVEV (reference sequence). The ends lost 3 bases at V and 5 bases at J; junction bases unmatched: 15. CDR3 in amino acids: CASSFQGRGRGIETQYF. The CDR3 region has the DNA TGTGCCAGCAGTTTCCAAGGGCGGGGGAGAGGGATTGAGACCCAGTACTTC.

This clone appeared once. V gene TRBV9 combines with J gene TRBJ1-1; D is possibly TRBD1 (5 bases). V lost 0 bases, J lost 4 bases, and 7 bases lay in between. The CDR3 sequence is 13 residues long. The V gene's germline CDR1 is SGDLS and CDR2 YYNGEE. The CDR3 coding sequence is TGTGCCAGCAGCGTAGGGGGCATCACTGAAGCTTTCTTT. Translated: CASSVGGITEAFF.

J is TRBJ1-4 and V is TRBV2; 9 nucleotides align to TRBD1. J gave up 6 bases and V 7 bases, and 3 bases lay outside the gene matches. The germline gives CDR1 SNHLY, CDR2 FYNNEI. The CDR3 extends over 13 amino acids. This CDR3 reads CASIRDRDEKLFF. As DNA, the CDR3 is TGTGCCAGCATCCGGGACAGGGATGAAAAACTGTTTTTT.

The CDR3, as DNA: TGTGCCAGCAAACCCGGGACAGGGGGCGCATACGAGCAGTACTTC. Translating it yields CASKPGTGGAYEQYF. The J gene is TRBJ2-7, the V gene TRBV2, with 12 nucleotides matching TRBD1. The length of the CDR3 is 15 residues. V lost 7 bases and J lost 4; bases outside the gene matches: 8. CDR1 is SNHLY, CDR2 FYNNEI, per germline.